These 19 T cell receptor beta chains share one sample of origin, sequenced in a study of spatial heterogeneity in lung cancer. MiXCR was run by TCRdb on the 5' RACE reads, yielding one entry per CDR3 protein. The table records around 89,000 distinct CDR3 sequences, 10% to 15% of them present only once. Time point denoted: sample taken at primary tumor resection. The sample here was PBMCs, taken at surgery. These receptor sequences come from a male donor with early-stage non-small cell lung cancer.

Only a few counts were recorded for this clonotype. This chain links TRBV13 with TRBJ1-6; possibly TRBD1 for D (5 bases). V dropped 4 bases and J dropped 7 bases, with 17 bases sitting between them. Germline lookup yields CDR1 PRHDT and CDR2 FYEKMQ (reference sequence). There are 16 residues in the CDR3. The CDR3 reads CASSSSGLGRNSPLHF. Here the CDR3 DNA reads TGTGCCAGCAGCTCATCCGGCCTGGGACGGAATTCACCCCTCCACTTT.

The rearrangement uses TRBV2 and TRBJ2-5; no clear D gene. The CDR3 extends over 12 amino acids. Germline V gene data show CDR1 as SNHLY and CDR2 as FYNNEI. V gave up 4 bases and J gave up 5 bases, with 8 bases separating them. The DNA for the CDR3 is TGTGCCAGCAGTGCATTGCGGGAGACCCAGTACTTC. It encodes CASSALRETQYF.

This clonotype was seen a handful of times. The rearrangement joins TRBV20-1 to TRBJ2-5; D is undetermined. Germline-derived CDR1 and CDR2 are DFQATT and SNEGSKA (reference sequence). V shed 5 bases and J shed 3 bases, with 7 bases lying between them. This CDR3 contains 11 residues. The CDR3, as DNA: TGCAGTGCTTGGGCTGAAGAGACCCAGTACTTC. The encoded protein is CSAWAEETQYF.

The J gene is TRBJ1-6, the V gene TRBV7-2, with 7 positions matching TRBD1. Germline trimming cut 5 bases from V and 5 bases from J; bases unmatched to any gene: 6. Germline V gives CDR1 SGHTA, CDR2 FQGNSA. The CDR3 contains 15 residues. The DNA for the CDR3 is TGTGCCAGCAGCCCCCGGACAGGTGATAATTCACCCCTCCACTTT. It is translated as CASSPRTGDNSPLHF.

This sequence joins TRBV30 and TRBJ1-2; weak D call: TRBD1 (5 bases). Trimming cost V 5 bases and J 3 bases, with 10 bases left between them. The CDR3 has 12 residues. CDR1 and CDR2 from the germline V gene are GTSNPN and SVGIG (reference sequence). CDR3 nucleotide sequence: TGTGCCTGGGTGGGGGACGACTATGGCTACACCTTC. Its translation: CAWVGDDYGYTF. The entire variable domain, with the rest obtained from reference TRBV30 and TRBJ1-2, is as follows: SQTIHQWPATLVQPVGSPLSLECTVEGTSNPNLYWYRQAAGRGLQLLFYSVGIGQISSEVPQNLSASRPQDRQFILSSKKLLLSDSGFYLCAWVGDDYGYTFGSGTRLTVV.

The chain couples TRBV27 to TRBJ1-5; D ambiguous. CDR3 length equals 15 residues. The germline V gene has CDR1 MNHEY and CDR2 SMNVEV (reference sequence). The ends were cut back, 0 bases at V and 1 base at J, with 7 bases in the middle. CDR3 bases: TGTGCCAGCAGTTTATCGTGGGGAAGCAATCAGCCCCAGCATTTT. Residues: CASSLSWGSNQPQHF.

This clonotype occurred a few times. CDR3 DNA: TGTGCCAGCGTAAGAACAGGGACGCGGCAAGCTTTCTTT. Its translation: CASVRTGTRQAFF. The chain uses TRBV27 and TRBJ1-1; D may be TRBD1 (6 bases). This CDR3 contains 13 residues. Germline V gene sequence: CDR1 MNHEY, CDR2 SMNVEV (reference sequence). V dropped 8 bases and J dropped 9 bases, with 19 bases sitting between them.

The chain recombines TRBV6-6 with TRBJ1-1; D remains unclear. V was trimmed by 3 bases and J by 8 bases, leaving 4 bases between them. The CDR3 totals 10 residues. Germline CDR1 reads MNHNY; CDR2 reads SVGAGI (reference sequence). CDR3 loop: CASSYNEAFF. The CDR3 nucleotides read TGTGCCAGCAGTTATAACGAAGCTTTCTTT.

V is TRBV7-8 and J is TRBJ2-6; 7 nucleotides match TRBD2. Germline CDR1 and CDR2: SGHVS and FQNEAQ. Germline trimming cut 3 bases from V and 0 bases from J; bases unmatched to any gene: 11. The CDR3 has 19 residues. The DNA for the CDR3 is TGTGCCAGCAGCTTTCTCGTGGGAGGGCTGATCTCTGGGGCCAACGTCCTGACTTTC. Protein sequence: CASSFLVGGLISGANVLTF. The full variable domain, with the rest looked up from reference TRBV7-8 and TRBJ2-6, is GAGVSQSPRYKVAKRGQDVALRCDPISGHVSLFWYQQALGQGPEFLTYFQNEAQLDKSGLPSDRFFAERPEGSVSTLKIQRTQQEDSAVYLCASSFLVGGLISGANVLTFGAGSRLTVL.

V usage is TRBV12-3 or TRBV12-4 and J usage is TRBJ2-3; the match to TRBD1 covers 7 bases. This CDR3 contains 17 residues. J was trimmed by 0 bases and V by 0 bases; bases with no gene match: 6. CDR3 amino acids: CASSLALIQGSTDTQYF. DNA for the CDR3: TGTGCCAGCAGTTTAGCGCTAATACAGGGGAGCACAGATACGCAGTATTTT.

This clonotype came up many times. This chain joins TRBV5-6 and TRBJ2-1; 10 nucleotides match TRBD2. Germline CDR1 is SGHDT and CDR2 is YYEEEE. The CDR3 spans 16 residues. J was trimmed by 4 bases and V by 5 bases; bases with no gene match: 9. The CDR3 is CASSRSSGGAYNEQFF. The CDR3, as DNA: TGTGCCAGCAGTCGTTCTAGCGGGGGAGCTTACAATGAGCAGTTCTTC.

This clonotype has only a few counts. The genes are TRBV7-8 and TRBJ2-3; possible D gene TRBD1, 6 bases. Germline lookup yields CDR1 SGHVS and CDR2 FQNEAQ. CDR3 length equals 15 residues. The V end was cut by 2 bases, the J end by 1 base, with 10 bases between. The DNA of the CDR3 is TGTGCCAGCAGCTTAAAGGGACAACGCACAGATACGCAGTATTTT. It specifies CASSLKGQRTDTQYF.

This clonotype came up a few times. The chain recombines TRBV18 with TRBJ2-1; 9 bases map to TRBD2. Germline V gene lookup returns CDR1 KGHSH and CDR2 LQKENI. The length of the CDR3 is 17 residues. The V gene end was trimmed by 4 bases and the J gene end by 5 bases; junction bases not matched to a gene: 12. In DNA, the CDR3 is TGTGCCAGCTCACTGGGGGGACGGCTAGCGGGAAACAATGAGCAGTTCTTC. It specifies CASSLGGRLAGNNEQFF.

The chain is built from TRBV4-3 and TRBJ1-1; D perhaps matches TRBD1 (6 bases). V was cut by 0 bases and J by 8 bases, with 16 bases left in between. This CDR3 is built from 15 residues. The germline V gene has CDR1 LGHNA and CDR2 YSLEER. The CDR3 DNA is TGCGCCAGCAGCCAAGATCGGTCTCCAGACAGGGAAGCTTTCTTT. It codes for CASSQDRSPDREAFF.

This clonotype was seen at least ten times. The chain is built from TRBV5-6 and TRBJ2-1, with D possibly being TRBD2 (5 bases). Germline V gene sequence: CDR1 SGHDT, CDR2 YYEEEE. This CDR3 comprises 15 residues. Trimming left V 4 bases short and J 2 bases short, with 13 bases between. The CDR3 DNA reads TGTGCCAGCAGCCCCGGACTCTTCGCCTACAATGAGCAGTTCTTC. It specifies CASSPGLFAYNEQFF.

This clonotype came up a few times. The chain employs TRBV2 and TRBJ1-5, with D uncertain. This CDR3 is built from 14 residues. Germline V gene data show CDR1 as SNHLY and CDR2 as FYNNEI. Trimming pared 7 bases from V and 2 bases from J, leaving 12 bases between. The CDR3 here is CASTTLEGNQPQHF. DNA for the CDR3: TGTGCCAGCACCACCCTGGAAGGCAATCAGCCCCAGCATTTT.

The chain uses TRBV5-1 and TRBJ2-1, with 10 bases identical to TRBD2. This CDR3 comprises 13 residues. Germline V lookup: CDR1 SGHRS, CDR2 YFSETQ. Losses at the gene ends were 4 bases for V and 8 bases for J; bases not matched to a gene: 3. The CDR3 protein is CASSPTSGHEQFF. In nucleotides, the CDR3 is TGCGCCAGCAGCCCGACTAGCGGGCATGAGCAGTTCTTC.

This clonotype was counted between two and nine times. The chain carries TRBV28 and TRBJ1-6; TRBD1 agrees at 11 bases. J was trimmed by 8 bases and V by 6 bases; bases with no gene match: 6. Per germline, CDR1 MDHEN and CDR2 SYDVKM. CDR3 length equals 15 residues. CDR3 sequence reads: CASSQPGQGDSPLHF. For the CDR3, the DNA is TGTGCCAGCAGCCAGCCGGGACAGGGGGATTCACCCCTCCACTTT.

The table lists this clonotype with a count of one. This sequence joins TRBV18 and TRBJ2-6; D is ambiguous. Trimming cost V 1 base and J 1 base, with 5 bases left between them. CDR3 length: 15 amino acids. CDR1 and CDR2 from the germline V gene are KGHSH and LQKENI. The CDR3 nucleotides read TGTGCCAGCTCACCACAGCATTCTGGGGCCAACGTCCTGACTTTC. This encodes CASSPQHSGANVLTF.